These 4 T cell receptor beta chains came from one sample sequenced in a study of identical twins. Via MiXCR, TCRdb re-called the 5' RACE reads, giving one row per CDR3 protein. The table shows 120,000 to 150,000 distinct CDR3 sequences, with around 3.5% occurring only once. Sequencing was performed on memory T cells sorted from blood. The receptors shown here come from a man between 18 and 29 years old in good health.

The sample holds many counts of this clonotype. The chain recombines TRBV6-5 with TRBJ1-5; D not resolved. CDR3 length: 13 residues. Trimming stripped 0 bases from V and 7 bases from J, with 7 bases between. Germline CDR1 is MNHEY and CDR2 is SVGAGI. DNA of the CDR3: TGTGCCAGCAGTTACTCGCCCGGCCAGCCCCAGCATTTT. This translates into CASSYSPGQPQHF.

In its sample, this clonotype was seen many times. V gene TRBV5-4 combines with J gene TRBJ2-1; 8 bases are a match to TRBD2. The CDR3 has 12 amino acids. The germline CDR1 and CDR2 sequences are SGHNT and YYREEE (reference sequence). V trimming: 3 bases; J trimming: 9 bases; junction bases outside the gene matches: 2. The CDR3 region has the DNA TGTGCCAGCAGCTCAACTAGCGGTGAGCAGTTCTTC. Protein sequence: CASSSTSGEQFF.

This clonotype was detected ten times or more. V and J are TRBV2 and TRBJ2-1; D not certain. This CDR3 is 15 amino acids long. Between the trimmed V and J ends, which lost 6 bases and 7 bases, there was a span of 19 bases. The germline V gene has CDR1 SNHLY and CDR2 FYNNEI. The CDR3 here is CASSRRVQARNEQFF. CDR3 coding DNA: TGTGCCAGCAGCCGCCGGGTTCAAGCACGGAATGAGCAGTTCTTC.

This clonotype came up many times. This chain joins TRBV15 and TRBJ1-1; D is unresolved. The CDR3 covers 14 residues. Germline-derived CDR1 and CDR2 are LNHNV and YYDKDF (reference sequence). V was pared by 1 base and J by 4 bases, with 10 bases between. CDR3 amino acids: CATSRVKGATEAFF. In DNA form, the CDR3 reads TGTGCCACCAGCAGAGTCAAAGGAGCCACTGAAGCTTTCTTT.